This is a list of T cell receptor beta chains from one sample in a study of control samples from healthy donors and cancer patients. Here immunoSEQ multiplex PCR was the method, and the copy in TCRdb shows in-frame clones only, minus some. The repertoire holds about 130,000 clones, with about 95% as singletons. Material: blood. These receptor sequences come from a man aged 25 to 40 in good health. Each CDR3 is given with its conserved first and last residue. D genes are given only for firm matches.

d_call: TRBD2; j_call: TRBJ2-3; v_call: TRBV9; cdr3_aa: CASSEYPLAGTGADTQYF
d_call: NA; j_call: TRBJ2-1; v_call: TRBV14; cdr3_aa: CVSSHEGFNEQFF
d_call: NA; j_call: TRBJ2-3; v_call: TRBV27; cdr3_aa: CASSLEAPTVRYRTDTQYF
d_call: NA; j_call: TRBJ1-1; v_call: TRBV7-8; cdr3_aa: CASSYLQVSNTEAFF
d_call: NA; j_call: TRBJ1-2; v_call: TRBV19; cdr3_aa: CASSIIGYGGYTF
d_call: NA; j_call: TRBJ2-6; v_call: TRBV7-8; cdr3_aa: CASSLERGPGANVLTF
d_call: NA; j_call: TRBJ1-4; v_call: TRBV11-2; cdr3_aa: CASSWRGALNEKLFF
d_call: TRBD1; j_call: TRBJ1-1; v_call: TRBV28; cdr3_aa: CASSIGQGRTEAFF
d_call: NA; j_call: TRBJ2-7; v_call: TRBV6-2/TRBV6-3; cdr3_aa: CASSYSNAGYEQYF
d_call: NA; j_call: TRBJ1-2; v_call: TRBV9; cdr3_aa: CASSVAGDGYTF
d_call: TRBD2; j_call: TRBJ2-5; v_call: TRBV3-1/TRBV3-2; cdr3_aa: CASSQTGSWSGGSQETQYF
d_call: NA; j_call: TRBJ1-1; v_call: TRBV24-1; cdr3_aa: CATSDPLLGPEAFF
d_call: NA; j_call: TRBJ1-6; v_call: TRBV18; cdr3_aa: CASSPAGQDNSPLHF
d_call: TRBD1; j_call: TRBJ2-7; v_call: TRBV29-1; cdr3_aa: CSVVSGQAYEQYF
d_call: NA; j_call: TRBJ2-3; v_call: TRBV7-6; cdr3_aa: CASSLAATGTTDTQYF
d_call: NA; j_call: TRBJ1-1; v_call: TRBV4-1; cdr3_aa: CASSQYLPFDTEAFF
d_call: TRBD1; j_call: TRBJ1-1; v_call: TRBV19; cdr3_aa: CASSMFTTGDNTEAFF
d_call: NA; j_call: TRBJ1-1; v_call: TRBV14; cdr3_aa: CASSPQNTEAFF
d_call: TRBD1; j_call: TRBJ1-3; v_call: TRBV28; cdr3_aa: CASREGTASGNTIYF
d_call: NA; j_call: TRBJ2-3; v_call: TRBV5-6; cdr3_aa: CASSLWGAGGNSGTDTQYF
d_call: TRBD1; j_call: TRBJ1-4; v_call: TRBV28; cdr3_aa: CASGTTGTNEKLFF
d_call: NA; j_call: TRBJ2-4; v_call: TRBV29-1; cdr3_aa: CSVRSGQLAKNIQYF
d_call: NA; j_call: TRBJ1-3; v_call: TRBV5-6; cdr3_aa: CASSFLRAGLSGNTIYF
d_call: NA; j_call: TRBJ1-2; v_call: TRBV27; cdr3_aa: CASSPGTPDYGYTF
d_call: NA; j_call: TRBJ1-1; v_call: TRBV25-1; cdr3_aa: CASKGTNTEAFF
d_call: NA; j_call: TRBJ2-1; v_call: TRBV27; cdr3_aa: CASRRTDNEQFF
d_call: NA; j_call: TRBJ1-1; v_call: TRBV6-2/TRBV6-3; cdr3_aa: CASSFNTLTEAFF
d_call: TRBD1; j_call: TRBJ1-2; v_call: TRBV4-1; cdr3_aa: CASSLGQGINYGYTF
d_call: NA; j_call: TRBJ1-4; v_call: TRBV24-1; cdr3_aa: CATSDSSTGGQSQDEKLFF
d_call: NA; j_call: TRBJ1-2; v_call: TRBV6-2/TRBV6-3; cdr3_aa: CASSYIGGYTF
d_call: NA; j_call: TRBJ1-5; v_call: TRBV7-2; cdr3_aa: CASSPIGGIRNQPQHF
d_call: TRBD1; j_call: TRBJ2-5; v_call: TRBV5-4; cdr3_aa: CASRNRGTETQYF
d_call: NA; j_call: TRBJ2-2; v_call: TRBV24-1; cdr3_aa: CATQHGRGELFF
d_call: NA; j_call: TRBJ2-7; v_call: TRBV4-2; cdr3_aa: CASSPTAYEQYF
d_call: TRBD2; j_call: TRBJ2-4; v_call: TRBV3-1/TRBV3-2; cdr3_aa: CASRPSGLQAKNIQYF
d_call: NA; j_call: TRBJ1-5; v_call: TRBV24-1; cdr3_aa: CATSVETGNQPQHF
d_call: NA; j_call: TRBJ1-1; v_call: TRBV27; cdr3_aa: CASSLGQVNTEAFF